This TCR beta chain stems from a study of OX40 agonist ivuxolimab in advanced cancers. Whole-study findings and limits: On average, a greater number of expanded clones characterised CD8+ T cells relative to CD4+.

Cycle 7 day 1, cycle 4 day 1, and baseline were the timepoints at which blood was sampled. TCRdb keeps only in-frame clones here, not all; method: immunoSEQ multiplex PCR. The sample includes about 70,000 clones, 92% of them seen just once. With respect to this clone: Its target is unknown.

The sequence was obtained from an adult with an advanced solid tumor such as melanoma, head and neck, liver or kidney cancer. The sample consisted of CD4+ or CD8+ T cells sorted from blood, taken in a trial of the OX40 agonist ivuxolimab.

The CDR3 DNA sequence: TGTGCCAGCAGCTTAGAAGCGGGGGATTCGTCAGATACGCAGTATTTT. Protein product: CASSLEAGDSSDTQYF. The chain is built from TRBV7-6 and TRBJ2-3; 8 bases line up with TRBD2. This CDR3 has 16 amino acids. Looked up from germline, CDR1 is SGHVS and CDR2 is FNYEAQ. The V segment lost 1 base and the J segment 4 bases; nucleotides outside the gene matches: 7.